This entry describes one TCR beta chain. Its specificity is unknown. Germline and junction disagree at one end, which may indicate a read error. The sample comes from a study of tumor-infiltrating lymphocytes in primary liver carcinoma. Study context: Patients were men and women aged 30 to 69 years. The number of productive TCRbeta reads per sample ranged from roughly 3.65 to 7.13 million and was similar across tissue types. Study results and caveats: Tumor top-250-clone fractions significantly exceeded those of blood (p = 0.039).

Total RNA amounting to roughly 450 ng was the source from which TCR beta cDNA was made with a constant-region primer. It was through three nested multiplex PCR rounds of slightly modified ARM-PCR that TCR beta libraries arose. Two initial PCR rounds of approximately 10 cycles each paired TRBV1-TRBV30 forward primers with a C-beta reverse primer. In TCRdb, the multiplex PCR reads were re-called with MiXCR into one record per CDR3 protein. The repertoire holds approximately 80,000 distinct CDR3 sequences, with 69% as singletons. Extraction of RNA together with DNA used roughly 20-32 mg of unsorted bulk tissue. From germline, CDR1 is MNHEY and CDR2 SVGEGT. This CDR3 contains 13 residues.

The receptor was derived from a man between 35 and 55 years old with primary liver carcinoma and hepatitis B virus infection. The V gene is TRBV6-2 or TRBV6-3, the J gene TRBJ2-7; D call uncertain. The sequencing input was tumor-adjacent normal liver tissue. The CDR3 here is CASSYRLLYEQYF. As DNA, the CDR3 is TGTGCTAGCAGTTACCGGTTACTCTACGAGCAGTACTTC.